The 5 T cell receptor beta chains below were found in one sample sequenced in a study of T cell repertoires in aging, cancer and after chemotherapy. Rearranged V-D-J TRB sequences were amplified with a mixed TRB-A/B primer pool. TCRdb reprocessed the multiplex PCR reads via MiXCR and lists one record per CDR3 protein. The top ten hold about 15% of the sample, which has just under 800 distinct CDR3 sequences, 15% to 25% seen once. Peripheral blood genomic DNA, not sorted cells or RNA, was the template. Sequencing was performed on blood. The receptors come from a human donor with a blood cancer.

The chain couples TRBV6-4 to TRBJ2-3, with 10 positions matching TRBD1. The CDR3 totals 16 residues. Germline lookup yields CDR1 MRHNA and CDR2 SNTAGT. V dropped 3 bases and J dropped 1; count of bases not matched to a gene: 4. The CDR3 reads CASSESGTGGTDTQYF. The DNA of the CDR3 is TGTGCCAGCAGTGAGTCCGGGACAGGGGGCACAGATACGCAGTATTTT.

Many counts were recorded for this clonotype. The chain links TRBV4-1 to TRBJ2-7; 9 bases map to TRBD2. This CDR3 contains 16 residues. Germline-derived CDR1 and CDR2 are MGHRA and YSYEKL. Trimming cost V 1 base and J 5 bases; bases outside gene matches: 9. The CDR3 nucleotides read TGCGCCAGCAGCCAAGTGGCAGGGACTAGCTTTAACGAGCAGTACTTC. This gives the protein CASSQVAGTSFNEQYF.

This clonotype is labeled as medium-sized. The chain employs TRBV7-9 and TRBJ2-6; a possible D gene is TRBD1 (6 bases). Germline lookup yields CDR1 SEHNR and CDR2 FQNEAQ (reference sequence). This CDR3 region has 17 residues. Trimming left V 5 bases short and J 2 bases short, with 16 bases between. CDR3 in DNA: TGTGCCAGCAGCGCACGGGGATACAGGGCTGGGGCCAACGTCCTGACTTTC. It is translated as CASSARGYRAGANVLTF.

This clonotype is termed medium-sized (0.01 to 0.1%). This chain joins TRBV11-2 and TRBJ2-1; the match to TRBD1 covers 9 bases. Germline V lookup: CDR1 SGHAT, CDR2 FQNNGV. The CDR3 loop spans 13 amino acids. Trimming removed 5 bases from V and 14 bases from J; junction bases left unmatched: 10. As DNA, the CDR3 is TGTGCCAGCAGCCCTCCACAGGGGGCGGGGGAGTTCTTC. It encodes CASSPPQGAGEFF.

The genes are TRBV6-5 and TRBJ1-5, with TRBD1 identical over 12 bases. The germline V gene has CDR1 MNHEY and CDR2 SVGAGI. V was pared by 7 bases and J by 2 bases, with 12 bases of the junction left unmatched. The CDR3 sequence is 18 residues long. The CDR3 DNA is TGTGCCAGCAATCCGGGACAGGGGGCATGGAGTGGCAATCAGCCCCAGCATTTT. It specifies CASNPGQGAWSGNQPQHF.